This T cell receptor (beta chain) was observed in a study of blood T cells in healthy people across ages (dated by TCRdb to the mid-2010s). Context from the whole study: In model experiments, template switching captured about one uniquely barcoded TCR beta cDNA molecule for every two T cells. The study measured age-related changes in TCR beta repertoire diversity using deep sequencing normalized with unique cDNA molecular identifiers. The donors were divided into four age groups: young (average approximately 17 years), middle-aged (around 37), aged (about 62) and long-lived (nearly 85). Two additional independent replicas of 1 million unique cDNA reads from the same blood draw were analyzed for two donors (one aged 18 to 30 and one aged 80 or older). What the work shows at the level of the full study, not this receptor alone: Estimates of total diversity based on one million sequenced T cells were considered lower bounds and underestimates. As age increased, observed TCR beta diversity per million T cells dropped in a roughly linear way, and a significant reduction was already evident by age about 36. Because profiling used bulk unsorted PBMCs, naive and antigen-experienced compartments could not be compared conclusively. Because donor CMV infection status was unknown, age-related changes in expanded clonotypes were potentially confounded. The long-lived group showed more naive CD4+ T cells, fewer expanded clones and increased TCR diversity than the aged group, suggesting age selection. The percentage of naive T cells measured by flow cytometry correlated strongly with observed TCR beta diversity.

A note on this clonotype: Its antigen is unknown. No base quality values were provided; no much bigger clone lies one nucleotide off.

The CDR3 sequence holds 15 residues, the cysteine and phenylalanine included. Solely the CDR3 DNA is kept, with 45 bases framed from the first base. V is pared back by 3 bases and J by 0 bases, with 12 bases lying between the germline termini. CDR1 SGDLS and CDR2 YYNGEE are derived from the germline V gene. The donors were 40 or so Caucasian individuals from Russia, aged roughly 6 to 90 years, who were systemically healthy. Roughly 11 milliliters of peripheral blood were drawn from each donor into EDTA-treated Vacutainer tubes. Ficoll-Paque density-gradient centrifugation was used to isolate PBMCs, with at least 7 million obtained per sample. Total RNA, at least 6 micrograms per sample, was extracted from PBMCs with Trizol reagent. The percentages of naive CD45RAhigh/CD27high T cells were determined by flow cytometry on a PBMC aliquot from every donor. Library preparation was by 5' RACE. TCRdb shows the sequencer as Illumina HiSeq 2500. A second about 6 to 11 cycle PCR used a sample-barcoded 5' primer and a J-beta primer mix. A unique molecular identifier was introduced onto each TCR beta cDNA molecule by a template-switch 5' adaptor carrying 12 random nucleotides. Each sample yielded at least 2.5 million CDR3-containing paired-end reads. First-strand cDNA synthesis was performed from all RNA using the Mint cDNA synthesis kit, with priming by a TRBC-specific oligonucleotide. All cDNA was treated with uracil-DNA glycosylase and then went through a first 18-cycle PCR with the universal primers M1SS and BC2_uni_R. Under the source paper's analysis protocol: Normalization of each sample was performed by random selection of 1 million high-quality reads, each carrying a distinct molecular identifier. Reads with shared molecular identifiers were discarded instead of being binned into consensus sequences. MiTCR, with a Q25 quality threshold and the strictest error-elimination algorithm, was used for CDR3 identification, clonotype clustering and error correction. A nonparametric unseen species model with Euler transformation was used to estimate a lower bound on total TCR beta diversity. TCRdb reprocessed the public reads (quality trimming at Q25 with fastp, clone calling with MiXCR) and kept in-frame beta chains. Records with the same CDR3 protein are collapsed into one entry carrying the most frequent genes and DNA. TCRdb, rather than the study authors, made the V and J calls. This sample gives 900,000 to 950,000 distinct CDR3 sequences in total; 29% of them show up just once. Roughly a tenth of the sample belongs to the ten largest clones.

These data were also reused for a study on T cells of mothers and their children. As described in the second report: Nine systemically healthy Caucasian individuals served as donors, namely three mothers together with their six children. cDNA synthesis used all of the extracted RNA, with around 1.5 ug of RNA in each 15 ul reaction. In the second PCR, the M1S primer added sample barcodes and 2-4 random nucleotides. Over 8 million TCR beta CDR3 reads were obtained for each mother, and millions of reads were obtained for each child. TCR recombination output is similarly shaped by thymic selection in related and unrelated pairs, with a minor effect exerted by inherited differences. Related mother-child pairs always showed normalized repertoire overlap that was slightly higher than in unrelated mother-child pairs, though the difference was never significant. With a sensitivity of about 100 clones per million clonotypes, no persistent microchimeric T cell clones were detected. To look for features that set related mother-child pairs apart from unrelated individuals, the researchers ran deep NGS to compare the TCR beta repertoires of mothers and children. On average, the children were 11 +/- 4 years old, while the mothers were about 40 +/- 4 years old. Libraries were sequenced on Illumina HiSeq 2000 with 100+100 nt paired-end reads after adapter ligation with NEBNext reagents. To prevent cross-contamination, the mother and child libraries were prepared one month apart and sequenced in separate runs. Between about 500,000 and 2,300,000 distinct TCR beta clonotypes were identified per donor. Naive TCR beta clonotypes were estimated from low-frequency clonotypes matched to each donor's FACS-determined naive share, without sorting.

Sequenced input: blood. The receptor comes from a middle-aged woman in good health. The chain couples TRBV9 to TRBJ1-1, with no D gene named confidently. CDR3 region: CASSDGRQVNTEAFF. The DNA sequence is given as TGTGCCAGCAGCGATGGGCGGCAGGTGAACACTGAAGCTTTCTTT.